This is a list of T cell receptor beta chains from one sample in a study of T cell responses to AZD1222 COVID-19 vaccine. Profiled with immunoSEQ multiplex PCR; TCRdb holds only in-frame clones, not every one. Of 90,000 to 150,000 clones in the sample, around 83% were seen once. The sample in question was peripheral blood, obtained 28 days after the second AZD1222 dose. Source of these receptors: an adult who received the AZD1222 COVID-19 vaccine. The CDR3 runs from the conserved cysteine through the conserved F or W. Fields, in order: V gene, J gene, clone size, D gene, CDR3 protein, CDR3 DNA. The D gene is left open where the match is weak. Size is omitted from some rows. Given values are once, few, many or a class for expanded clones.

TRBV5-1,TRBJ2-3,.,.,CASSPSRITQYF,TGCGCCAGCAGTCCCTCCCGTATCACGCAGTATTTT
TRBV7-8,TRBJ2-6,few,.,CASSLGVRGSGANVLTF,TGTGCCAGCAGCTTAGGGGTCAGGGGCTCTGGGGCCAACGTCCTGACTTTC
TRBV6-5,TRBJ2-7,.,TRBD1,CASSTGGSPSYEQYF,TGTGCCAGCAGTACAGGGGGCTCTCCCTCCTACGAGCAGTACTTC
TRBV12-3/TRBV12-4,TRBJ1-1,once,.,CASSSQGRTEAFF,TGTGCCAGCAGTTCGCAGGGGCGCACTGAAGCTTTCTTT
TRBV6-1,TRBJ1-5,.,TRBD1,CASSEGLTGNQPQHF,TGTGCCAGCAGTGAAGGTCTGACAGGGAATCAGCCCCAGCATTTT
TRBV27,TRBJ1-5,.,.,CASSLEGRYQPQHF,TGTGCCAGCAGTTTAGAGGGCCGCTATCAGCCCCAGCATTTT
TRBV11-2,TRBJ2-7,.,TRBD1,CASSLSPGGYEQYF,TGTGCCAGCAGCTTGAGTCCAGGGGGCTACGAGCAGTACTTC
TRBV7-9,TRBJ2-2,few,TRBD2,CASSALTSGITGELFF,TGTGCCAGCAGCGCTTTGACTAGCGGGATAACCGGGGAGCTGTTTTTT
TRBV2,TRBJ2-1,.,TRBD1,CASRGGDYNEQFF,TGTGCCAGCAGAGGGGGCGATTACAATGAGCAGTTCTTC
TRBV19,TRBJ2-3,.,.,CASRRIYSTASTDTQYF,TGTGCCAGTAGACGCATCTACTCGACGGCTAGCACAGATACGCAGTATTTT
TRBV3-1/TRBV3-2,TRBJ1-4,.,.,CASSPWGPGNEKLFF,TGTGCCAGCAGCCCGTGGGGGCCAGGAAATGAAAAACTGTTTTTT
TRBV7-3,TRBJ2-3,.,TRBD2,CASSPGVAGGGTDTQYF,TGTGCCAGCAGCCCCGGGGTAGCGGGAGGTGGGACAGATACGCAGTATTTT
TRBV6-2/TRBV6-3,TRBJ2-7,.,TRBD2,CASSYEAGGLYEQYF,TGTGCCAGCAGTTACGAGGCGGGGGGGCTCTACGAGCAGTACTTC
TRBV18,TRBJ1-4,.,TRBD1,CASSAQGENNEKLFF,TGTGCCAGCTCAGCGCAGGGGGAGAATAATGAAAAACTGTTTTTT
TRBV27,TRBJ1-3,.,TRBD1,CASSSAGGGNTIYF,TGTGCCAGCAGTTCGGCAGGGGGTGGAAACACCATATATTTT
TRBV6-2/TRBV6-3,TRBJ2-1,.,.,CASSYWGVNEQFF,TGTGCCAGCAGTTACTGGGGGGTAAATGAGCAGTTCTTC
TRBV19,TRBJ1-4,.,.,CASAQIGQINEKLFF,TGTGCCAGCGCTCAAATAGGACAAATTAATGAAAAACTGTTTTTT
TRBV27,TRBJ2-7,.,.,CASSSGSSYEQYF,TGTGCCAGCAGTTCAGGTAGCTCCTACGAGCAGTACTTC
TRBV20-1,TRBJ2-7,.,.,CSALSRYEQYF,TGCAGTGCTTTAAGCAGGTACGAGCAGTACTTC
TRBV19,TRBJ1-5,.,.,CASSITWGQGHFSSNQPQHF,TGTGCCAGTAGTATCACGTGGGGTCAGGGGCACTTTTCGAGCAATCAGCCCCAGCATTTT
TRBV5-6,TRBJ1-1,.,.,CASSLNTEAFF,TGTGCCAGCAGCTTGAACACTGAAGCTTTCTTT
TRBV5-5,TRBJ2-7,.,.,CASSASWIDYEQYF,TGTGCCAGCAGCGCCAGTTGGATTGACTACGAGCAGTACTTC
TRBV5-1,TRBJ1-1,.,TRBD1,CASSGPGQGTTEAFF,TGCGCCAGCAGCGGACCGGGACAGGGAACCACTGAAGCTTTCTTT
TRBV3-1/TRBV3-2,TRBJ2-7,once,.,CASSQDSGREQYF,TGTGCCAGCAGCCAAGATTCTGGGCGCGAGCAGTACTTC
TRBV6-6,TRBJ2-7,.,TRBD2,CASGGTSIYEQYF,TGTGCTTCCGGAGGGACTAGCATCTACGAGCAGTACTTC
TRBV7-3,TRBJ1-3,.,.,CASSLSPGNSGNTIYF,TGTGCCAGCAGCTTAAGTCCGGGAAACTCTGGAAACACCATATATTTT
TRBV2,TRBJ2-7,.,.,CASHPTGEGPYEQYF,TGTGCCAGCCACCCAACAGGCGAGGGACCCTACGAGCAGTACTTC
TRBV9,TRBJ2-4,.,TRBD1,CASSVRGTGLNIQYF,TGTGCCAGCAGCGTCCGAGGGACAGGGCTAAACATTCAGTACTTC
TRBV2,TRBJ2-3,.,.,CASRPGLRTDTQYF,TGTGCCAGCAGGCCGGGACTTCGCACAGATACGCAGTATTTT
TRBV12-3/TRBV12-4,TRBJ1-1,.,.,CASTSGVLTEAFF,TGTGCCAGCACCTCGGGGGTTCTCACTGAAGCTTTCTTT
TRBV4-3,TRBJ2-3,.,TRBD2,CASSQAGLAGVTDTQYF,TGCGCCAGCAGCCAGGCAGGACTAGCGGGGGTTACAGATACGCAGTATTTT
TRBV6-2/TRBV6-3,TRBJ2-5,.,TRBD2,CASSIGLAGVGTQYF,TGTGCCAGCAGCATTGGACTAGCGGGAGTAGGGACCCAGTACTTC
TRBV27,TRBJ2-2,.,TRBD1,CASSLGRQGLRTGELFF,TGTGCCAGCAGTTTAGGCCGACAGGGGTTACGCACCGGGGAGCTGTTTTTT
TRBV11-2,TRBJ2-3,.,.,CASSLGPDTQYF,TGTGCCAGCAGCTTAGGTCCGGATACGCAGTATTTT
TRBV18,TRBJ1-2,.,.,CASSPPRQDVAGYTF,TGTGCCAGCTCACCACCGCGCCAGGACGTAGCGGGCTACACCTTC
TRBV4-1,TRBJ1-4,few,.,CASSHTSSEKLFF,TGCGCCAGCAGCCATACGTCGAGTGAAAAACTGTTTTTT
TRBV6-4,TRBJ1-2,.,TRBD1,CASSDSQGARGYTF,TGTGCCAGCAGTGACTCGCAGGGGGCTAGGGGCTACACCTTC
TRBV6-6,TRBJ1-6,.,TRBD1,CASSYDRTGGTSPLHF,TGTGCCAGCAGTTATGACAGGACAGGGGGCACTTCACCCCTCCACTTT
TRBV4-1,TRBJ1-3,.,.,CASSRGGLTRMGNTIYF,TGCGCCAGCAGCCGGGGGGGACTTACAAGAATGGGAAACACCATATATTTT
TRBV7-2,TRBJ2-3,.,TRBD2,CASSPPPTSGGVTDTQYF,TGTGCCAGCAGCCCCCCCCCGACTAGCGGGGGGGTCACAGATACGCAGTATTTT
TRBV6-2/TRBV6-3,TRBJ1-2,.,.,CASSYYGLNYGYTF,TGTGCCAGCAGTTACTATGGGCTAAACTATGGCTACACCTTC
TRBV2,TRBJ1-4,.,.,CASTPGVDEKLFF,TGTGCCAGCACTCCGGGGGTGGATGAAAAACTGTTTTTT
TRBV12-2,TRBJ1-3,.,.,CASRLAGTGTFWAGNTIYF,TGTGCAAGTCGCTTAGCGGGGACAGGGACTTTCTGGGCCGGAAACACCATATATTTT
TRBV6-2/TRBV6-3,TRBJ1-2,.,TRBD1,CASSYERGRLDYGYTF,TGTGCCAGCAGTTACGAGAGGGGGCGCCTAGACTATGGCTACACCTTC
TRBV6-5,TRBJ1-4,.,TRBD1,CASSLTGGGEKLFF,TGTGCCAGCAGTTTAACAGGGGGTGGTGAAAAACTGTTTTTT
TRBV4-2,TRBJ2-7,once,.,CASSQEFRGSYEQYF,TGTGCCAGCAGCCAAGAATTCAGGGGCTCCTACGAGCAGTACTTC
TRBV5-1,TRBJ2-5,.,.,CASSPTEYQETQYF,TGCGCCAGCAGCCCTACAGAGTACCAAGAGACCCAGTACTTC
TRBV6-5,TRBJ1-3,.,TRBD1,CASATGTVGNTIYF,TGTGCCAGCGCGACCGGGACAGTTGGAAACACCATATATTTT
TRBV6-1,TRBJ1-5,.,.,CASSEYRVDHQPQHF,TGTGCCAGCAGTGAGTACAGGGTTGACCATCAGCCCCAGCATTTT
TRBV5-1,TRBJ2-5,.,.,CASNEDSPETQYF,TGCGCCAGCAATGAGGACTCCCCAGAGACCCAGTACTTC
TRBV6-4,TRBJ2-3,few,TRBD2,CASTQREVADTQYF,TGTGCCAGCACCCAGCGGGAGGTCGCAGATACGCAGTATTTT
TRBV19,TRBJ1-2,.,TRBD1,CASRPQGFSNYGYTF,TGTGCCAGTAGGCCACAGGGGTTCTCTAACTATGGCTACACCTTC
TRBV12-3/TRBV12-4,TRBJ2-5,.,.,CASRYSSQETQYF,TGTGCCAGCAGATACAGTAGCCAAGAGACCCAGTACTTC
TRBV10-3,TRBJ2-3,.,TRBD2,CAISWGLSTDTQYF,TGTGCCATCAGTTGGGGACTAAGCACAGATACGCAGTATTTT
TRBV2,TRBJ2-3,few,.,CASPKSTDTQYF,TGTGCCAGCCCCAAGAGCACAGATACGCAGTATTTT